This record concerns one TCR beta chain sequence. The antigen remains undetermined. This record comes from a study of T cells after posttransplantation cyclophosphamide. Study-wide points: Skin or GI-infiltrating T cells shared few TRB sequences with blood. TRB clonality was highly associated with recipient CMV seropositivity and reactivation. Donor CD8+ memory clones often dominated recipient blood repertoires at later times.

Assay: immunoSEQ multiplex PCR; the TCRdb copy retains only in-frame clones and omits some. Among 25,000 to 30,000 clones listed, 75% to 90% were seen once. On the day of bone marrow donation, the related graft donor provided peripheral blood. V lost 1 base and J lost 5; bases outside the gene matches: 4. Per the germline V gene, CDR1 is SEHNR and CDR2 is FQNEAQ (reference sequence). The CDR3 sequence is 14 residues long. The source of this sequence is a man in his fifties or sixties. The J gene is TRBJ1-1, the V gene TRBV7-9, with 7 bases lining up with TRBD1. The specimen was PBMCs. The CDR3 DNA reads TGTGCCAGCAGCTTAGACAGGGGATGGACTGAAGCTTTCTTT. Translated: CASSLDRGWTEAFF. The variable domain in full, with the rest retrieved from reference TRBV7-9 and TRBJ1-1, is DTGVSQNPRHKITKRGQNVTFRCDPISEHNRLYWYRQTLGQGPEFLTYFQNEAQLEKSRLLSDRFSAERPKGSFSTLEIQRTEQGDSAMYLCASSLDRGWTEAFFGQGTRLTVV.